These 10 T cell receptor beta chains share one sample of origin, sequenced in a study of shared clonotypes between healthy human individuals. Using immunoSEQ multiplex PCR, the repertoire was profiled, and TCRdb retains in-frame clones only, with some absent. The sample comprises roughly 2,000,000 clones, over 85% of which are singletons, and around 1.7% rests with the top ten. Positive CCR7 selection of CD45RO-negative cells yielded the naive CD8 cells, and terminally differentiated effector memory CD45RA+ cells were excluded. The sequencing sample was made of naive CD8+ T cells from PBMCs. The source is a young man in good health. Some clones in this sample may be carry-over from other donors' samples.

The rearrangement joins TRBV27 to TRBJ2-7; no clear D. V was shortened by 6 bases and J by 1 base, with 16 bases between the two germline ends. Germline CDR1 and CDR2: MNHEY and SMNVEV (reference sequence). The CDR3 extends over 15 amino acids. CDR3 sequence (DNA): TGTGCCAGCAGCGGAACAGCAAGGGTGTCCTACGAGCAGTACTTC. Protein product: CASSGTARVSYEQYF.

V usage is TRBV7-6 and J usage is TRBJ2-1, with 7 bases that match TRBD2. The CDR3 contains 14 residues. V lost 4 bases and J lost 7; bases outside the gene matches: 7. The germline V gene has CDR1 SGHVS and CDR2 FNYEAQ. Written as DNA, the CDR3 is TGTGCCAGCAGCTGGGCGGGAGTGCGGAATGAGCAGTTCTTC. Its translation is CASSWAGVRNEQFF.

The V gene is TRBV7-9, the J gene TRBJ2-3; D is undetermined. This CDR3 is 13 amino acids long. V was clipped by 3 bases and J by 2 bases, with 6 bases between them. In germline, CDR1 is SEHNR, CDR2 FQNEAQ (reference sequence). CDR3 protein: CASSFGFTDTQYF. In DNA form, the CDR3 reads TGTGCCAGCAGCTTTGGGTTCACAGATACGCAGTATTTT.

The genes are TRBV21-1 and TRBJ1-5; the table gives TRBD1 as D, unverified against the DNA. TRBV21-1 is flagged as a pseudogene. The CDR3 sequence is 18 residues long. The CDR3 loop reads CASSKYDRGRSGNQPQHF. The CDR3 bases are TGTGCCAGCAGCAAATACGACAGGGGGCGGTCGGGCAATCAGCCCCAGCATTTT.

A remark on this clone: Its ends do not fully match the called genes, so a read error is possible. The chain combines TRBV28 with TRBJ1-5; D is undetermined. CDR3 size: 12 residues. The germline gives CDR1 MDHEN, CDR2 SYDVKM. This CDR3 is CASRFSNQPQHF. DNA for the CDR3: TGTGCCAGCCGTTTTAGCAATCAGCCCCAGCATTTT.

The chain couples TRBV11-2 to TRBJ2-1; D remains unclear. Germline V CDR1 and CDR2: SGHAT, FQNNGV. Trimming took 5 bases from V and 10 from J, leaving 15 bases between them. This CDR3 is built from 13 residues. The CDR3, as DNA: TGTGCCAGCAGCCCACAGTCCCGGGTGGAGCAGTTCTTC. Its translation is CASSPQSRVEQFF.

This clone was counted a single time. CDR3 in amino acids: CASSARGLADEQFF. In nucleotides, the CDR3 is TGTGCCAGCAGCGCAAGGGGACTAGCGGATGAGCAGTTCTTC. The rearrangement joins TRBV9 to TRBJ2-1; TRBD2 aligns across 11 bases. The CDR3 contains 14 residues. Germline CDR1 is SGDLS and CDR2 is YYNGEE. V lost 3 bases, J lost 8 bases, and 4 bases stayed unmatched.

V usage is TRBV5-4 and J usage is TRBJ2-1; 8 bases align to TRBD2. This CDR3 has 13 residues. Per germline, CDR1 SGHNT and CDR2 YYREEE (reference sequence). The V and J ends lost 1 base and 9 bases, in that order; junction bases with no gene match: 3. CDR3 DNA: TGTGCCAGCAGCTTGTCGGGGGGGATTGAGCAGTTCTTC. It codes for CASSLSGGIEQFF.

V and J are TRBV4-1 and TRBJ2-7; maybe TRBD2 (6 bases). Trimming removed 1 base at V and 1 base at J, with 17 bases between. The length of the CDR3 is 17 residues. The germline gives CDR1 MGHRA, CDR2 YSYEKL. CDR3 in DNA: TGCGCCAGCAGCCAAGTGGTTGGGGGGTGGGGTTCCTACGAGCAGTACTTC. This gives the protein CASSQVVGGWGSYEQYF.

The rearrangement joins TRBV29-1 to TRBJ1-3, with no clear D. Germline V gene sequence: CDR1 SQVTM, CDR2 ANQGSEA. CDR3 size: 12 residues. V shed 6 bases and J shed 0 bases, with 6 bases lying between them. In nucleotides, the CDR3 is TGCAGCGTGCTGTACTCTGGAAACACCATATATTTT. Its translation: CSVLYSGNTIYF.